Reported below is one TCR beta chain. What it binds is not known. From germline, CDR1 is KGHSH and CDR2 LQKENI. The germline V and J ends were trimmed by 1 base and 6 bases, with 13 bases remaining between them. CDR3 size: 14 residues. This sample is part of a study of T-cell memory formation after mild COVID-19. General study points: CD4+ contracting clones were mainly CM and EM; CD8+ ones, EMRA. A balance of CD4 and CD8 characterized clones contracting day 15 to 85, whereas later expanders leaned CD4+.

TCRdb reprocessed the 5' RACE reads with MiXCR, giving one entry per CDR3 protein. The sample comprises roughly 450,000 distinct CDR3 sequences, over 15% of which are singletons, and over 9% rests with the top ten. The sequenced sample consisted of PBMCs or a T cell subset sorted from them (not recorded which). V gene TRBV18 combines with J gene TRBJ2-7; D is unresolved. This receptor was taken from an adult woman who had mild COVID-19 (a few samples of this study predate the infection). Cell type and time point are not known. Written as DNA, the CDR3 is TGTGCCAGCTCACCACGGGAAGGAGTTGGCGAGCAGTACTTC. Translated: CASSPREGVGEQYF.